This entry features one T cell receptor (beta chain) sequence. The authors' processing: Researchers report that nucleated cell counts were estimated from reference gene primer amplification. TCRdb's table, derived via immunoSEQ multiplex PCR, lists solely in-frame clones and lacks some. V and J calls and clone size are given by that table; D and trimming were obtained from the DNA. The sample records approximately 92,000 clones, about three quarters being singletons. This specimen comes from a study of blood T cell repertoires in COVID-19. Whole-study context: COVID-19 samples from acute and convalescent phases originated in the United States, Italy and Spain.

Looked up from germline, CDR1 is SGHTA and CDR2 is FQGNSA. J gave up 5 bases and V 1 base, and 4 bases lay outside the gene matches. The CDR3 runs to 15 residues. Sequences were obtained from peripheral blood. The chain links TRBV7-2 to TRBJ1-4; 7 bases align to TRBD1. This TCR was recovered from a man over 45 who had recovered from COVID-19. The CDR3 DNA is TGTGCCAGCAGCTTAGGAACAGGGGACAATGAAAAACTGTTTTTT. Its protein product is CASSLGTGDNEKLFF.